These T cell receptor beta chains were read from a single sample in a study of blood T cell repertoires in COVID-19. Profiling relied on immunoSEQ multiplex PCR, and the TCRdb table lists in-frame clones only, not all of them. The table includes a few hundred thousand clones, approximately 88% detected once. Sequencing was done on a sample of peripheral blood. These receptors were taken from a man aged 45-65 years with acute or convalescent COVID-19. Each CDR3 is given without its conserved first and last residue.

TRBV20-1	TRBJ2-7	SASRSVGGTYEQY
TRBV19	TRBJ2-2	ASRWFQNTGELF
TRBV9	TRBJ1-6	ASSVAAAGTVGSPLH
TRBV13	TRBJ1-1	ASSSGTGNTEAF
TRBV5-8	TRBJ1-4	ASSSYFDRGGGEKLF
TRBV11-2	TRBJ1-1	ASSSVFRTANMNTEAF
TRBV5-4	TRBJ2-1	ASSPRAVRDEQF
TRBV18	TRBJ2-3	ASSPLGQGRGDTQY
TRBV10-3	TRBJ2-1	AISEGGYNNEQF
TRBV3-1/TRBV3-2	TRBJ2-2	ASSQDTAPGLLGTGELF
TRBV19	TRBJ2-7	ASSMGGTGSSYEQY
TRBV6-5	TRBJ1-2	ASSYQGAQDGYT
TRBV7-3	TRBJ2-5	ASSPERVGVGETQY